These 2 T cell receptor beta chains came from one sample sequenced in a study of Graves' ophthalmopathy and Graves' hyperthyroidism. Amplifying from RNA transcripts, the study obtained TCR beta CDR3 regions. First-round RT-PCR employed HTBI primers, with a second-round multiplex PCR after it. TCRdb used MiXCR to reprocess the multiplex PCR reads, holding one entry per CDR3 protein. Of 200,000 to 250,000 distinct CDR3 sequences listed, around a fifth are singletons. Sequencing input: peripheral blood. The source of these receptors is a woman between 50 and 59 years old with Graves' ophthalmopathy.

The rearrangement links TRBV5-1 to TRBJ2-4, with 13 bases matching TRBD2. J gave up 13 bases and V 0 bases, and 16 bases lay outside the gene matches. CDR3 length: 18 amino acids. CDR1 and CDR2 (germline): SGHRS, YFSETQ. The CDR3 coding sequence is TGCGCCAGCAGCTTGGCACTAGCGGGAGGGCCATGGGGGAATGAGCAGTACTTC. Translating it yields CASSLALAGGPWGNEQYF.

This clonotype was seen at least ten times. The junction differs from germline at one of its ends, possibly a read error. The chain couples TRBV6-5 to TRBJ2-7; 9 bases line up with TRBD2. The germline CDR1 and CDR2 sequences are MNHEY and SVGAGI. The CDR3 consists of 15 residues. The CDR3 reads CASNYQREDSYEQYF. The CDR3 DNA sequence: TGTGCCAGCAATTACCAGCGGGAGGACTCCTACGAGCAGTACTTC.